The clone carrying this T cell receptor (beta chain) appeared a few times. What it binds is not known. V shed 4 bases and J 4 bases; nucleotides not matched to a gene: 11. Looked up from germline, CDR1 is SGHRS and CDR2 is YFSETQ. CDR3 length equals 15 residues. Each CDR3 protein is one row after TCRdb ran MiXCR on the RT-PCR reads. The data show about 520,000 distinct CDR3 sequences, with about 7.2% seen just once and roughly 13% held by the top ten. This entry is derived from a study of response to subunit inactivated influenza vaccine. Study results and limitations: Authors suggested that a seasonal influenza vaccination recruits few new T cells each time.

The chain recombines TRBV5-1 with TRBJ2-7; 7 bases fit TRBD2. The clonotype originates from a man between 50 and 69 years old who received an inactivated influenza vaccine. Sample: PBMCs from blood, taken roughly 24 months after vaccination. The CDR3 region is CASSPSAGIQYEQYF. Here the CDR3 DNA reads TGCGCCAGCAGCCCGTCAGCGGGAATCCAATACGAGCAGTACTTC.